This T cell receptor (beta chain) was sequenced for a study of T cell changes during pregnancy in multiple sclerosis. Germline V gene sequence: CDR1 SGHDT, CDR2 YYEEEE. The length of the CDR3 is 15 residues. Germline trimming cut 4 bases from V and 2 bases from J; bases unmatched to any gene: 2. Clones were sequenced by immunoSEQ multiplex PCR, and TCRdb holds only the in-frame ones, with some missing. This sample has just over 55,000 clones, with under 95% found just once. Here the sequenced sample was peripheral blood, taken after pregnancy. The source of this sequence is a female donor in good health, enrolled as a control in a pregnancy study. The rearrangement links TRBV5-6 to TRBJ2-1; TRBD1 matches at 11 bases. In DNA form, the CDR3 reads TGTGCCAGCAGCCCGGGACAGGGGGCCTACAATGAGCAGTTCTTC. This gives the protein CASSPGQGAYNEQFF.